Listed here are 14 T cell receptor beta chains from one sample, sequenced in a study of blood T cell repertoires in COVID-19. Clones were sequenced by immunoSEQ multiplex PCR, and TCRdb holds only the in-frame ones, with some missing. The sample consists of more than 90,000 clones, 65% to 80% of them appearing once. The sequenced sample was peripheral blood. Every receptor here comes from a man aged 45-60 years with acute or convalescent COVID-19.

The sample holds one count of this clone. The gene calls are TRBV14 and TRBJ1-4, with 7 bases that match TRBD1. The V gene end was trimmed by 0 bases and the J gene end by 7 bases; junction bases not matched to a gene: 5. Per the germline V gene, CDR1 is SGHDN and CDR2 is FVKESK. This CDR3 is 15 amino acids long. This CDR3 is CASSQELGGGEKLFF. The CDR3 region has the DNA TGTGCCAGCAGCCAAGAACTAGGGGGCGGTGAAAAACTGTTTTTT.

This clone was detected only a few times. V and J are TRBV3-1 (or the pseudogene TRBV3-2) and TRBJ2-7, with D possibly TRBD2 on 6 matching bases. This CDR3 has 13 residues. Germline CDR1 reads LGHDT; CDR2 reads YNNKEL (reference sequence). Trimming removed 3 bases from V and 7 bases from J, with 13 bases in between. The CDR3 is CASSQGGSREQYF. In DNA form, the CDR3 reads TGTGCCAGCAGCCAGGGAGGCTCCCGGGAGCAGTACTTC.

This chain links TRBV7-9 with TRBJ1-5, with 9 bases fitting TRBD1. Germline values: CDR1 SEHNR, CDR2 FQNEAQ (reference sequence). V lost 5 bases, J lost 4 bases, and 9 bases stayed unmatched. This CDR3 is 16 amino acids long. The CDR3 DNA sequence: TGTGCCAGCAGCCCCCCCTGGACAGGGGCAAATCAGCCCCAGCATTTT. As protein: CASSPPWTGANQPQHF. Drawing the rest from reference TRBV7-9 and TRBJ1-5, the complete variable domain is DTGVSQNPRHKITKRGQNVTFRCDPISEHNRLYWYRQTLGQGPEFLTYFQNEAQLEKSRLLSDRFSAERPKGSFSTLEIQRTEQGDSAMYLCASSPPWTGANQPQHFGDGTRLSIL.

The V and J genes are TRBV3-1 (or the pseudogene TRBV3-2) and TRBJ1-5; 7 bases line up with TRBD1. The V segment lost 3 bases and the J segment 7 bases; nucleotides outside the gene matches: 6. The CDR3 covers 14 residues. Germline assignment: CDR1 LGHDT and CDR2 YNNKEL (reference sequence). Written as DNA, the CDR3 is TGTGCCAGCAGCCAGGATACACAGGGGCAGCCCCAGCATTTT. Amino acids: CASSQDTQGQPQHF.

This chain joins TRBV18 and TRBJ2-3; D perhaps matches TRBD1 (5 bases). This CDR3 is built from 15 residues. Deletions cut 3 bases from V and 2 bases from J, with 12 bases between. Per germline, CDR1 KGHSH and CDR2 LQKENI. Here the CDR3 reads CASSPAQGSTDTQYF. In nucleotides, the CDR3 is TGTGCCAGCTCACCCGCCCAGGGATCCACAGATACGCAGTATTTT.

V is TRBV19 and J is TRBJ1-6; a possible D gene is TRBD1 (6 bases). The CDR3 covers 16 residues. CDR1 and CDR2 (germline): LNHDA, SQIVND (reference sequence). V gave up 11 bases and J gave up 0 bases, with 17 bases separating them. The CDR3, as DNA: TGTGCCTCAAACCAGGGGTTCGGCTCCTATAATTCACCCCTCCACTTT. Translation: CASNQGFGSYNSPLHF.

The gene calls are TRBV6-2 or TRBV6-3 and TRBJ2-5; TRBD1 is a possible D gene (5 bases). The germline V and J ends were trimmed by 5 bases and 7 bases, with 8 bases remaining between them. CDR3 length: 11 amino acids. Germline CDR1 is MNHEY and CDR2 is SVGEGT. The CDR3 here is CASSQQVTQYF. The CDR3 nucleotides read TGTGCCAGCAGTCAACAGGTGACCCAGTACTTC.

The rearrangement links TRBV18 to TRBJ2-1; 11 nucleotides match TRBD1. CDR3 length: 15 residues. From germline, CDR1 is KGHSH and CDR2 LQKENI. The junction had 4 bases not matched to a gene; V was cut back by 3 bases and J by 6 bases. This CDR3 reads CASSPRGTGGNEQFF. The CDR3 DNA reads as TGTGCCAGCTCACCTCGAGGGACAGGGGGCAATGAGCAGTTCTTC.

This sequence joins TRBV5-1 and TRBJ2-7; 11 bases match TRBD2. The V and J ends lost 3 bases and 6 bases, in that order; junction bases with no gene match: 14. CDR1 and CDR2 from the germline V gene are SGHRS and YFSETQ. The CDR3 length is 17 residues. The CDR3 DNA reads TGCGCCAGCAGCTCAGTGACTAGCGGGGAACTCCTCTCCGAGCAGTACTTC. This sequence encodes CASSSVTSGELLSEQYF. Looking up the rest from reference TRBV5-1 and TRBJ2-7 gives the full variable domain: KAGVTQTPRYLIKTRGQQVTLSCSPISGHRSVSWYQQTPGQGLQFLFEYFSETQRNKGNFPGRFSGRQFSNSRSEMNVSTLELGDSALYLCASSSVTSGELLSEQYFGPGTRLTVT.

The chain links TRBV9 to TRBJ2-3; 9 bases match TRBD2. After removal of 4 bases from V and 5 bases from J, the junction contained 11 bases not matched to a gene. Germline lookup yields CDR1 SGDLS and CDR2 YYNGEE. The CDR3 has 16 residues. The CDR3 protein is CASSQLPGLAVDTQYF. The DNA of the CDR3 is TGTGCCAGCAGCCAATTACCGGGACTAGCTGTAGATACGCAGTATTTT.

CDR3 protein: CASREDSSYNSPLHF. CDR3 DNA: TGTGCCAGCAGAGAGGACAGCTCCTATAATTCACCCCTCCACTTT. The J gene is TRBJ1-6, the V gene TRBV6-5; the D gene is possibly TRBD1 (6 bases). Trimming stripped 6 bases from V and 0 bases from J, with 9 bases between. Germline V CDR1 and CDR2: MNHEY, SVGAGI. CDR3 length equals 15 residues.

V gene TRBV19 combines with J gene TRBJ2-1; 10 nucleotides line up with TRBD2. After removal of 6 bases from V and 6 bases from J, the junction contained 11 bases not matched to a gene. From germline, CDR1 is LNHDA and CDR2 SQIVND (reference sequence). The CDR3 has 16 amino acids. The CDR3 here is CASSLTSGAWGNEQFF. CDR3 sequence (DNA): TGTGCCAGTAGCTTAACTAGCGGGGCCTGGGGCAATGAGCAGTTCTTC. Full variable domain (outside the CDR3, taken from reference TRBV19 and TRBJ2-1): DGGITQSPKYLFRKEGQNVTLSCEQNLNHDAMYWYRQDPGQGLRLIYYSQIVNDFQKGDIAEGYSVSREKKESFPLTVTSAQKNPTAFYLCASSLTSGAWGNEQFFGPGTRLTVL.

A few counts support this clone. This rearrangement joins TRBV16 to TRBJ2-7; no clear D. The CDR3 is made up of 14 amino acids. V was shortened by 2 bases and J by 3 bases, with 11 bases between the two germline ends. CDR1 and CDR2 from the germline V gene are KGHSY and FQNENV. CDR3 bases: TGTGCCAGCAGCCAACATTTACAAGTCTACGAGCAGTACTTC. Translated: CASSQHLQVYEQYF. Supplemented by reference TRBV16 and TRBJ2-7, the full variable domain reads GEEVAQTPKHLVRGEGQKAKLYCAPIKGHSYVFWYQQVLKNEFKFLISFQNENVFDETGMPKERFSAKCLPNSPCSLEIQATKLEDSAVYFCASSQHLQVYEQYFGPGTRLTVT.

This chain uses TRBV6-6 with TRBJ1-5, with TRBD1 matching over 7 bases. The V and J ends lost 6 bases and 3 bases, in that order; junction bases with no gene match: 8. CDR1 is MNHNY and CDR2 is SVGAGI in the germline V gene (reference sequence). This CDR3 has 15 residues. CDR3 nucleotide sequence: TGTGCCAGCAGACTAGGGGGCTCGGACAATCAGCCCCAGCATTTT. Translated: CASRLGGSDNQPQHF.